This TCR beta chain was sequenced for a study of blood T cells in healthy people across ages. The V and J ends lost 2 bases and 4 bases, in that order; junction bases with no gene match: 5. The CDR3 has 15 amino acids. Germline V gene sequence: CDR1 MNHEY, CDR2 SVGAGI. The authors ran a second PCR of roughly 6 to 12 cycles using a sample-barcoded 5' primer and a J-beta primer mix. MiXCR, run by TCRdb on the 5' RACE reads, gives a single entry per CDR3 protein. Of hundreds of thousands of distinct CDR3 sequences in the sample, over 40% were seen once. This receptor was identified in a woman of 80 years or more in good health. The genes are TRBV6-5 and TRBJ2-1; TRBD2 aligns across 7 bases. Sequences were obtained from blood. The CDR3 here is CASSYDGGGYNEQFF. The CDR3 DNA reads TGTGCCAGCAGTTACGACGGCGGGGGTTACAATGAGCAGTTCTTC.